Detailed here is one TCR beta chain. This entry comes from a study of blood T cell repertoires in COVID-19. Across the whole study: Acute and convalescent COVID-19 specimens originated in the United States, Italy and Spain.

Generated by immunoSEQ multiplex PCR, the TCRdb table keeps only in-frame clones and is missing some. The table includes under 300,000 clones, about four fifths detected once. The CDR3 contains 13 residues. V gave up 4 bases and J gave up 5 bases; unmatched junction bases: 3. Germline CDR1 MNHEY, CDR2 SMNVEV (reference sequence). This chain joins TRBV27 and TRBJ2-5; 8 bases match TRBD1. Sequenced input: peripheral blood. The TCR comes from a young man who had recovered from COVID-19. The CDR3: CASSSQGAETQYF. CDR3 bases: TGTGCCAGCAGTTCGCAGGGGGCGGAGACCCAGTACTTC.